These 19 T cell receptor beta chains came from one sample sequenced in a study of post-analysis software for immune sequencing data. General study results and limits: Controls had lower frequencies than patients of about five TRBV segments, which included TRBV5-6, TRBV5-1 and TRBV20-1.

No antigen is known for these receptors. cDNA libraries of TCR beta carried unique molecular identifiers. TCRdb re-analysed the PCR reads in MiXCR, keeping a single row per CDR3 protein. The sample holds about 500,000 distinct CDR3 sequences; 40% to 55% are singletons and the top ten take around 10%. Sequencing was performed on blood. These receptors came from a girl aged 5-17 years with multiple sclerosis.

The chain has TRBV29-1 and TRBJ2-1, with D hard to call. This CDR3 is 15 amino acids long. The germline gives CDR1 SQVTM, CDR2 ANQGSEA. V dropped 2 bases and J dropped 3 bases, with 14 bases sitting between them. CDR3 in DNA: TGCAGCGTTGAATTTGCTGGCGGATTCTACAATGAGCAGTTCTTC. This codes for CSVEFAGGFYNEQFF.

This chain uses TRBV20-1 with TRBJ1-6; 8 positions agree with TRBD1. There are 14 residues in the CDR3. V shed 3 bases and J 11 bases; nucleotides not matched to a gene: 9. Per the germline V gene, CDR1 is DFQATT and CDR2 is SNEGSKA (reference sequence). The CDR3 region has the DNA TGCAGTGCTAGTGATCAGGGGGCTAGTCCACCCCTCCACTTT. It translates to CSASDQGASPPLHF.

This clonotype has only a few counts. The chain joins TRBV20-1 to TRBJ1-1; D uncertain. CDR3 size: 14 residues. Germline V gene lookup returns CDR1 DFQATT and CDR2 SNEGSKA (reference sequence). Trimming removed 5 bases at V and 1 base at J, with 14 bases between. The CDR3 sequence: CSADWTAKNTEAFF. The CDR3 region has the DNA TGCAGTGCTGACTGGACGGCTAAGAACACTGAAGCTTTCTTT.

The rearrangement links TRBV7-9 to TRBJ1-5; the D is unclear. Trimming took 2 bases from V and 3 from J, leaving 5 bases between them. Germline V gives CDR1 SEHNR, CDR2 FQNEAQ (reference sequence). This CDR3 region has 13 residues. CDR3 in DNA: TGTGCCAGCAGCTTAACTATCAATCAGCCCCAGCATTTT. Its protein product is CASSLTINQPQHF.

The V and J genes are TRBV6-4 and TRBJ2-1, with 10 bases aligning to TRBD2. Germline V gene data show CDR1 as MRHNA and CDR2 as SNTAGT. This CDR3 is built from 15 residues. J was trimmed by 4 bases and V by 5 bases; bases with no gene match: 5. For the CDR3, the DNA is TGTGCCAGCAGTAAGCGGGAGGGCCGGTACAATGAGCAGTTCTTC. Its translation is CASSKREGRYNEQFF.

This clonotype has ten or more counts. J is TRBJ1-5 and V is TRBV7-2; possibly TRBD1 for D (6 bases). V lost 4 bases and J lost 3, with 10 bases in between. Germline V gives CDR1 SGHTA, CDR2 FQGNSA. The CDR3 is made up of 14 amino acids. The CDR3 reads CASSSGTNNQPQHF. The CDR3 coding sequence is TGTGCCAGCAGCTCCGGGACAAACAATCAGCCCCAGCATTTT.

The chain uses TRBV7-8 and TRBJ1-2, with 10 bases aligning to TRBD1. The germline V gene has CDR1 SGHVS and CDR2 FQNEAQ. This CDR3 has 16 residues. J was trimmed by 4 bases and V by 5 bases; bases with no gene match: 10. The CDR3 region has the DNA TGTGCCAGCAGCCTAAGCCGACAGGGGGCATCCTATGGCTACACCTTC. It specifies CASSLSRQGASYGYTF. The full variable domain, with the rest looked up from reference TRBV7-8 and TRBJ1-2, is GAGVSQSPRYKVAKRGQDVALRCDPISGHVSLFWYQQALGQGPEFLTYFQNEAQLDKSGLPSDRFFAERPEGSVSTLKIQRTQQEDSAVYLCASSLSRQGASYGYTFGSGTRLTVV.

A few counts support this clonotype. The V gene is TRBV20-1, the J gene TRBJ2-7; D is perhaps TRBD1 or TRBD2 (5 bases each). Germline V gene data show CDR1 as DFQATT and CDR2 as SNEGSKA (reference sequence). The CDR3 contains 14 residues. V lost 2 bases, J lost 3 bases, and 14 bases lay in between. CDR3 DNA: TGCAGTGCTAGATCCGGGACCGCGGACTACGAGCAGTACTTC. This translates into CSARSGTADYEQYF.

This rearrangement joins TRBV18 to TRBJ1-5, with 7 bases identical to TRBD1. CDR1 and CDR2 (germline): KGHSH, LQKENI. The CDR3 loop spans 15 amino acids. Trimming at V came to 3 bases and at J to 5 bases, leaving 7 bases not matched to a gene. CDR3 sequence reads: CASSPRQGGDQPQHF. As DNA, the CDR3 is TGTGCCAGCTCACCGCGACAGGGAGGAGATCAGCCCCAGCATTTT.

CDR3 sequence reads: CASSQEATGRNYGYTF. CDR3 sequence (DNA): TGTGCCAGCAGCCAAGAAGCCACAGGGCGGAACTATGGCTACACCTTC. The gene calls are TRBV3-1 and TRBJ1-2; D might be TRBD1 (6 bases). V was pared by 0 bases and J by 2 bases, with 13 bases between. Germline loops: CDR1 LGHDT, CDR2 YNNKEL (reference sequence). The CDR3 has 16 residues.

The chain is built from TRBV12-3 or TRBV12-4 and TRBJ1-2, with TRBD1 as a possible D gene (6 bases). The germline V and J ends were trimmed by 6 bases and 6 bases, with 26 bases remaining between them. This CDR3 comprises 17 residues. The CDR3 region has the DNA TGTGCCAGCAGCCTACATCATACAGGGCAGGGGAGTGATGGCTACACCTTC. The encoded protein is CASSLHHTGQGSDGYTF.

The chain carries TRBV3-1 and TRBJ2-3; no definite D call. Germline V gene data show CDR1 as LGHDT and CDR2 as YNNKEL (reference sequence). This CDR3 has 14 residues. Trimming stripped 3 bases from V and 3 bases from J, with 10 bases between. The chain's CDR3 is CASSQARTTDTQYF. The CDR3, as DNA: TGTGCCAGCAGCCAGGCCCGAACGACAGATACGCAGTATTTT.

The genes are TRBV7-2 and TRBJ1-1, with a weak D call TRBD1 (6 bases). The CDR3 totals 17 residues. Germline loops: CDR1 SGHTA, CDR2 FQGNSA. The V end was cut by 1 base, the J end by 2 bases, with 17 bases between. CDR3 region: CASSLVPPGHINTEAFF. CDR3 in DNA: TGTGCCAGCAGCTTAGTCCCTCCGGGACACATAAACACTGAAGCTTTCTTT.

The rearrangement uses TRBV5-1 and TRBJ1-2; D might be TRBD1 (6 bases). The CDR3 length is 15 residues. V was trimmed by 0 bases and J by 4 bases, leaving 13 bases between them. CDR1 is SGHRS, CDR2 YFSETQ, per germline. The CDR3 sequence is CASSLAGQLGYGYTF. Written as DNA, the CDR3 is TGCGCCAGCAGCTTGGCCGGACAGTTGGGCTATGGCTACACCTTC.

The V gene is TRBV5-1, the J gene TRBJ2-1, with 8 bases matching TRBD1. Germline loops: CDR1 SGHRS, CDR2 YFSETQ. This CDR3 has 16 residues. The J segment lost 0 bases and the V segment lost 0 bases, leaving 2 bases of the junction unmatched. In nucleotides, the CDR3 is TGCGCCAGCAGCTTGGTTGGGACAGGCTCCTACAATGAGCAGTTCTTC. Its protein product is CASSLVGTGSYNEQFF.

This rearrangement joins TRBV20-1 to TRBJ1-5; D remains ambiguous. CDR3 size: 13 residues. Looked up from germline, CDR1 is DFQATT and CDR2 is SNEGSKA (reference sequence). Trimming stripped 5 bases from V and 0 bases from J, with 8 bases between. The chain's CDR3 is CSALLHSNQPQHF. CDR3 DNA sequence: TGCAGTGCTTTGCTCCATAGCAATCAGCCCCAGCATTTT.

The chain uses TRBV12-3 or TRBV12-4 and TRBJ1-2, with D unclear. This CDR3 has 13 amino acids. V was trimmed by 2 bases and J by 5 bases, leaving 9 bases between them. The CDR3: CASSLSPDYGYTF. As DNA, the CDR3 is TGTGCCAGCAGTTTAAGCCCCGATTATGGCTACACCTTC.

V and J are TRBV5-1 and TRBJ2-4, with TRBD2 matching over 7 bases. V was pared by 2 bases and J by 0 bases, with 11 bases of the junction left unmatched. Germline values: CDR1 SGHRS, CDR2 YFSETQ. This CDR3 comprises 18 residues. The CDR3 DNA is TGCGCCAGCAGCTTAGAAACGCGGGGGAGAATAGCCAAAAACATTCAGTACTTC. Protein product: CASSLETRGRIAKNIQYF.

The CDR3 DNA reads as TGTGCCAGCAGTGGAGGGCGCGCCCTAAGCTCCTACAATGAGCAGTTCTTC. Its protein product is CASSGGRALSSYNEQFF. The rearrangement joins TRBV12-3 or TRBV12-4 to TRBJ2-1; D may be TRBD2 (6 bases). The CDR3 has 17 amino acids. The V end was cut by 5 bases, the J end by 0 bases, with 17 bases between.